The 30 T cell receptor beta chains below all came from one sample that was sequenced in a study of identical twins. TCRdb independently ran MiXCR on the 5' RACE reads; one entry per CDR3 protein. The sample comprises roughly 350,000 distinct CDR3 sequences, around 9.7% of which are singletons, and 7.5% to 9.5% rests with the top ten. The specimen sequenced was naive T cells sorted from blood. These receptors all come from a woman in her 50s in good health.

This clonotype has at least ten counts. The rearrangement uses TRBV5-5 and TRBJ2-7, with 9 bases that match TRBD1. The V segment lost 2 bases and the J segment 2 bases; nucleotides outside the gene matches: 2. CDR3 length: 14 residues. CDR1 is SGHKS and CDR2 is YYEKEE in the germline V gene (reference sequence). CDR3 nucleotides: TGTGCCAGCAGCTTTGGACAGGGGACCTACGAGCAGTACGTC. Translation: CASSFGQGTYEQYV.

This chain connects TRBV10-3 to TRBJ2-3; D gene unclear. Trimming pared 2 bases from V and 1 base from J, leaving 4 bases between. The CDR3 consists of 13 residues. Germline values: CDR1 ENHRY, CDR2 SYGVKD. CDR3 in DNA: TGTGCCATCAGTGAGGCCCGCACAGATACGCAGTATTTT. This encodes CAISEARTDTQYF.

The chain recombines TRBV7-9 with TRBJ2-3, with 7 bases aligning to TRBD2. The germline CDR1 and CDR2 sequences are SEHNR and FQNEAQ (reference sequence). The trim removed 7 bases at V and 6 bases at J, leaving 7 bases unmatched. This CDR3 is built from 13 residues. CDR3 loop: CASTRLAADTQYF. The CDR3 nucleotides read TGTGCCAGCACCCGACTAGCAGCTGATACGCAGTATTTT.

The V and J genes are TRBV19 and TRBJ2-7; D is perhaps TRBD1 (6 bases). V was shortened by 7 bases and J by 2 bases, with 9 bases between the two germline ends. This CDR3 has 12 amino acids. Germline-derived CDR1 and CDR2 are LNHDA and SQIVND (reference sequence). This CDR3 reads CASTGQTYEQYF. The CDR3 bases are TGTGCCAGTACCGGACAGACCTACGAGCAGTACTTC.

The genes are TRBV11-2 and TRBJ2-1; 15 bases match TRBD2. Germline V lookup: CDR1 SGHAT, CDR2 FQNNGV. With 5 bases clipped from V and 8 bases from J, the junction kept 10 bases outside the gene matches. This CDR3 contains 17 residues. The CDR3 DNA follows: TGTGCCAGCAGCCTAGGGGGACTAGCGGGAGGAGTCGATGAGCAGTTCTTC. Amino acids: CASSLGGLAGGVDEQFF. The whole variable domain, filled in from reference TRBV11-2 and TRBJ2-1, reads EAGVAQSPRYKIIEKRQSVAFWCNPISGHATLYWYQQILGQGPKLLIQFQNNGVVDDSQLPKDRFSAERLKGVDSTLKIQPAKLEDSAVYLCASSLGGLAGGVDEQFFGPGTRLTVL.

This rearrangement joins TRBV6-5 to TRBJ2-7; D could derive from TRBD1 or TRBD2 (5 bases each). Germline V CDR1 and CDR2: MNHEY, SVGAGI. Deletions cut 4 bases from V and 2 bases from J, with 18 bases between. This CDR3 has 16 residues. CDR3 DNA: TGTGCCAGCAGTTCCCGAGTTTGGGGGAGCACCTACGAGCAGTACGTC. Translated: CASSSRVWGSTYEQYV.

This clonotype was picked up many times. The genes are TRBV20-1 and TRBJ1-4, with 7 nucleotides matching TRBD1. The CDR3 covers 14 residues. Trimming took 3 bases from V and 4 from J; bases not matched to a gene: 5. Germline V gene data show CDR1 as DFQATT and CDR2 as SNEGSKA (reference sequence). CDR3 bases: TGCAGTGCTAGCCAGGGGGGCGTTAATGAAAAACTGTTTTTT. Protein product: CSASQGGVNEKLFF.

In its sample, this clonotype was seen a few times. The chain carries TRBV6-5 and TRBJ2-1; D call uncertain. There are 15 residues in the CDR3. With 0 bases removed from V and 6 bases from J, the gap between germline ends came to 12 bases. The germline V gene encodes CDR1 MNHEY and CDR2 SVGAGI. CDR3 sequence: CASSYSSQLPNEQFF. CDR3 nucleotides: TGTGCCAGCAGTTACTCGAGTCAGCTGCCCAATGAGCAGTTCTTC.

This clonotype was seen only a few times. The chain recombines TRBV29-1 with TRBJ2-5; the match to TRBD2 covers 9 bases. In germline, CDR1 is SQVTM, CDR2 ANQGSEA. There are 16 residues in the CDR3. The ends lost 4 bases at V and 5 bases at J; junction bases unmatched: 14. CDR3 loop: CSVVVVSGSRGETQYF. CDR3 sequence (DNA): TGCAGCGTTGTAGTAGTTAGCGGGAGCAGGGGGGAGACCCAGTACTTC.

The rearrangement links TRBV12-3 or TRBV12-4 to TRBJ2-2, with 8 positions matching TRBD1. The CDR3 runs to 15 residues. Trimming took 7 bases from V and 6 from J; bases not matched to a gene: 10. CDR3 protein: CASNPGQEAPGELFF. Here the CDR3 DNA reads TGTGCCAGCAATCCGGGACAGGAGGCTCCCGGGGAGCTGTTTTTT.

This clonotype occurred many times. The chain joins TRBV20-1 to TRBJ2-2; perhaps TRBD2 as D (6 bases). The CDR3 extends over 14 amino acids. Trimming cost V 6 bases and J 5 bases, with 16 bases left between them. CDR1 DFQATT and CDR2 SNEGSKA come from the germline V gene (reference sequence). In DNA, the CDR3 is TGCAGTGCCACCACCGGGACTCGGACCGGGGAGCTGTTTTTT. Translation gives CSATTGTRTGELFF.

The genes are TRBV14 and TRBJ1-2; no reliable D call. CDR3 length: 13 residues. CDR1 is SGHDN, CDR2 FVKESK, per germline. Trimming removed 2 bases at V and 5 bases at J, with 9 bases between. The CDR3 protein is CASSQWGQYGYTF. The CDR3 DNA follows: TGTGCCAGCAGCCAATGGGGTCAGTATGGCTACACCTTC.

This clonotype was detected only a few times. The gene calls are TRBV4-2 and TRBJ2-2, with TRBD2 as a possible D gene (6 bases). Trimming pared 2 bases from V and 1 base from J, leaving 14 bases between. The CDR3 sequence is 17 residues long. Germline V lookup: CDR1 LGHNA, CDR2 YNFKEQ. This CDR3 is CASSQKPPSVNTGELFF. The CDR3 DNA is TGTGCCAGCAGCCAAAAACCGCCTAGCGTGAACACCGGGGAGCTGTTTTTT.

This clonotype has more than one count but fewer than ten. The chain joins TRBV6-6 to TRBJ2-2; D not certain. Trimming took 6 bases from V and 5 from J, leaving 7 bases between them. From germline, CDR1 is MNHNY and CDR2 SVGAGI (reference sequence). The CDR3 totals 12 residues. CDR3 amino acids: CASSRVTGELFF. The CDR3 DNA reads as TGTGCCAGCAGCCGTGTAACCGGGGAGCTGTTTTTT.

This clonotype was detected only a few times. This chain links TRBV5-1 with TRBJ2-1; 9 nucleotides align to TRBD1. This CDR3 is built from 14 residues. Germline V gene data show CDR1 as SGHRS and CDR2 as YFSETQ. V lost 4 bases and J lost 9; bases outside the gene matches: 8. The DNA for the CDR3 is TGCGCCAGCAGCCCCGGGACAGGGTTGGGTGAGCAGTTCTTC. Translation gives CASSPGTGLGEQFF.

This clonotype was picked up a small number of times. The chain recombines TRBV12-3 or TRBV12-4 with TRBJ2-6; D ambiguous. CDR3 size: 15 residues. The V end was cut by 8 bases, the J end by 0 bases, with 11 bases between. CDR3 residues: CASGYSVSGANVLTF. The CDR3 region has the DNA TGTGCCAGCGGTTACAGCGTCTCTGGGGCCAACGTCCTGACTTTC.

The chain employs TRBV3-1 and TRBJ1-5, with a tentative D call TRBD1 (6 bases). Germline V lookup: CDR1 LGHDT, CDR2 YNNKEL (reference sequence). Trimming took off 2 bases at V and 1 base at J, with 15 bases between the two ends. There are 17 residues in the CDR3. This CDR3 is CASSQSFLQGSNQPQHF. The CDR3 DNA sequence: TGTGCCAGCAGCCAAAGCTTCCTACAGGGCAGCAATCAGCCCCAGCATTTT.

This clonotype was detected a few times. The V and J genes are TRBV7-9 and TRBJ1-4; 10 positions agree with TRBD1. This CDR3 is built from 13 residues. Germline assignment: CDR1 SEHNR and CDR2 FQNEAQ (reference sequence). The V gene end was trimmed by 5 bases and the J gene end by 16 bases; junction bases not matched to a gene: 10. CDR3 bases: TGTGCCAGCAGCCCTGGGACAGGGGATAGGCCGTTTTTT. Translated, it gives CASSPGTGDRPFF.

This clonotype appeared a few times. The CDR3 protein is CASRTGLAGGITDTQYF. The CDR3 DNA follows: TGTGCCAGCAGGACCGGACTAGCGGGAGGAATCACAGATACGCAGTATTTT. This rearrangement joins TRBV11-3 to TRBJ2-3; 14 nucleotides agree with TRBD2. Germline values: CDR1 SGHNT, CDR2 YENEEA. The CDR3 totals 17 residues. The V and J ends lost 6 bases and 2 bases, in that order; junction bases with no gene match: 7.

The chain couples TRBV10-3 to TRBJ2-2; a possible D gene is TRBD1 (5 bases). CDR1 and CDR2 (germline): ENHRY, SYGVKD. V lost 3 bases and J lost 5, with 13 bases in between. CDR3 length equals 15 residues. The CDR3 reads CAISDVVGLTGELFF. The DNA for the CDR3 is TGTGCCATCAGTGACGTAGTGGGGCTTACCGGGGAGCTGTTTTTT.

This clonotype was observed at least ten times. The V call is TRBV12-3 or TRBV12-4, the J call TRBJ2-5; 11 bases match TRBD1. V was pared by 7 bases and J by 4 bases, with 8 bases of the junction left unmatched. The CDR3 loop spans 15 amino acids. CDR3 sequence (DNA): TGTGCCAGCAACCTAGGACAGGGGGCAAGAGAGACCCAGTACTTC. Amino acids: CASNLGQGARETQYF.

V is TRBV21-1 and J is TRBJ2-5; TRBD1, the D gene given by the table, was not confirmed from the DNA. TRBV21-1 is a documented pseudogene. This CDR3 has 14 amino acids. In DNA form, the CDR3 reads TGTGCCAGCCTCCAGGGGACAGGTGGGGAGACCCAGTACTTC. Amino acid sequence: CASLQGTGGETQYF.

This clonotype appeared a few times. One end of the junction fails to match germline, which may point to a read error. The chain combines TRBV27 with TRBJ2-1, with TRBD2 matching 8 bases. CDR1 MNHEY and CDR2 SMNVEV come from the germline V gene (reference sequence). The length of the CDR3 is 14 residues. Written as DNA, the CDR3 is TGTGCCAGCAGAAGGTCCAAAGCCGGGAGGGGTGGAATCTTC. This translates into CASRRSKAGRGGIF.

This clonotype has just a few counts. The V and J genes are TRBV2 and TRBJ1-1; TRBD1 might be the D (5 bases). The V and J ends lost 2 bases and 0 bases respectively, with 13 bases between them. This CDR3 spans 16 amino acids. Germline V CDR1 and CDR2: SNHLY, FYNNEI. CDR3 nucleotides: TGTGCCAGCAGTGAAAGGGGTTGGGATTTGAACACTGAAGCTTTCTTT. Translation gives CASSERGWDLNTEAFF.

There are many counts of this clonotype. V gene TRBV29-1 combines with J gene TRBJ2-3, with 11 bases fitting TRBD1. CDR3 length: 19 residues. Unmatched junction bases numbered 14, after V lost 3 bases and J lost 0 bases. Germline CDR1 is SQVTM and CDR2 is ANQGSEA. The CDR3: CSVDGAGQGAKSSTDTQYF. The CDR3 DNA is TGCAGCGTTGACGGGGCTGGACAGGGGGCTAAATCCAGCACAGATACGCAGTATTTT.

Ten or more counts support this clonotype. The chain combines TRBV3-1 with TRBJ2-1; 10 bases fit TRBD2. The CDR3 loop spans 14 amino acids. With V trimmed by 4 bases and J by 6 bases, 3 bases remained unmatched. Per the germline V gene, CDR1 is LGHDT and CDR2 is YNNKEL (reference sequence). This chain's CDR3 is CASSPRTSGNEQFF. The CDR3 region has the DNA TGTGCCAGCAGCCCCAGGACTAGCGGCAATGAGCAGTTCTTC.

The chain carries TRBV27 and TRBJ1-5; D unclear. The ends were cut back, 7 bases at V and 1 base at J, with 14 bases in the middle. This CDR3 spans 15 amino acids. The V gene's germline CDR1 is MNHEY and CDR2 SMNVEV (reference sequence). As DNA, the CDR3 is TGTGCCAGCAAGGTAGGCGGCAAGAGCAATCAGCCCCAGCATTTT. The encoded protein is CASKVGGKSNQPQHF.

This clonotype was recorded a few times. This chain's CDR3 is CASSERESTDTQYF. The CDR3 nucleotides read TGTGCCAGCAGTGAGCGGGAAAGCACAGATACGCAGTATTTT. The V and J genes are TRBV27 and TRBJ2-3; the match to TRBD2 covers 7 bases. Germline loops: CDR1 MNHEY, CDR2 SMNVEV (reference sequence). This CDR3 has 14 amino acids. V dropped 5 bases and J dropped 0; count of bases not matched to a gene: 2.

This clonotype was seen a few times. The J gene is TRBJ1-2, the V gene TRBV12-3 or TRBV12-4, with 8 bases fitting TRBD1. This CDR3 has 14 amino acids. Losses at the gene ends were 6 bases for V and 10 bases for J; bases not matched to a gene: 13. The CDR3 DNA follows: TGTGCCAGCAGCCCCACCGGGACAGGTTCGGTCTACACCTTC. Translation: CASSPTGTGSVYTF.

This clonotype was seen a few times. J is TRBJ2-7 and V is TRBV12-3 or TRBV12-4; 7 nucleotides align to TRBD2. Losses at the gene ends were 3 bases for V and 6 bases for J; bases not matched to a gene: 8. The CDR3 consists of 14 residues. Written as DNA, the CDR3 is TGTGCCAGCAGTTTGGCGGGGGATCGTGCCGAGCAGTACTTC. As protein: CASSLAGDRAEQYF.